Shown below are 30 T cell receptor beta chains from a single sample sequenced in a study of cytomegalovirus exposure and HLA in healthy donors. A multiplex PCR was run with 60 Vbeta primers and 13 Jbeta primers. Sequencing used immunoSEQ multiplex PCR; TCRdb keeps in-frame clones, though not all of them. Among fewer than 250,000 clones, almost 80% were seen once, and the ten largest hold less than 4.5%. Sequencing was carried out using PBMCs. The source of these receptors is a male donor in good health and CMV-seronegative.

The chain carries TRBV2 and TRBJ2-7; TRBD1 matches 8 bases. Germline lookup yields CDR1 SNHLY and CDR2 FYNNEI. The junction had 7 bases not matched to a gene; V was cut back by 5 bases and J by 1 base. The CDR3 has 15 amino acids. The CDR3 region is CASSSPGTGSYEQYF. CDR3 coding DNA: TGTGCCAGCAGTAGTCCCGGGACAGGTTCCTACGAGCAGTACTTC.

This clone was counted between two and nine times. This rearrangement joins TRBV10-2 to TRBJ2-6; D not resolved. CDR1 is WSHSY and CDR2 is SAAADI in the germline V gene. There are 16 residues in the CDR3. Trimming stripped 0 bases from V and 0 bases from J, with 6 bases between. CDR3 residues: CASSESRSSGANVLTF. In DNA, the CDR3 is TGCGCCAGCAGTGAGTCGCGAAGCTCTGGGGCCAACGTCCTGACTTTC.

This chain uses TRBV18 with TRBJ1-1; tentative D call: TRBD1 (5 bases). Trimming shortened V by 2 bases and J by 0 bases, and 7 bases separated the two germline ends. The germline V gene has CDR1 KGHSH and CDR2 LQKENI. The CDR3 has 14 residues. The DNA for the CDR3 is TGTGCCAGCTCACCAGGCAGGGTGAACACTGAAGCTTTCTTT. Amino acid sequence: CASSPGRVNTEAFF.

For this clone: Other nucleotide sequences from this sample produce the same CDR3. This chain connects TRBV14 to TRBJ2-7; 7 positions match TRBD2. The CDR3 is 16 residues long. Looked up from germline, CDR1 is SGHDN and CDR2 is FVKESK. With 3 bases clipped from V and 1 base from J, the junction kept 9 bases outside the gene matches. Here the CDR3 DNA reads TGTGCCAGCAGCCATGACGGTCTAGCGGCTTCCTACGAGCAGTACTTC. This codes for CASSHDGLAASYEQYF.

This clone has only a few counts. The chain links TRBV5-5 to TRBJ1-1, with D unresolved. The CDR3 is 16 amino acids. Germline lookup yields CDR1 SGHKS and CDR2 YYEKEE (reference sequence). Trimming cost V 1 base and J 0 bases, with 13 bases left between them. CDR3 protein: CASSLSIQAMNTEAFF. For the CDR3, the DNA is TGTGCCAGCAGCTTGTCCATCCAGGCCATGAACACTGAAGCTTTCTTT.

V gene TRBV27 combines with J gene TRBJ1-2, with D maybe TRBD1 (6 bases). CDR3 length equals 16 residues. Germline-derived CDR1 and CDR2 are MNHEY and SMNVEV (reference sequence). Between the trimmed V and J ends, which lost 5 bases and 6 bases, there was a span of 22 bases. DNA of the CDR3: TGTGCCAGCAGTCCCCAAGTGGGGGGGCTAGGAAATGGCTACACCTTC. It translates to CASSPQVGGLGNGYTF.

The CDR3 here is CASSMAGNGANVLTF. The CDR3 DNA is TGTGCCAGTAGTATGGCAGGGAATGGGGCCAACGTCCTGACTTTC. The gene calls are TRBV19 and TRBJ2-6; the D gene is possibly TRBD1 (5 bases). The CDR3 spans 15 residues. The germline V gene has CDR1 LNHDA and CDR2 SQIVND (reference sequence). V was clipped by 3 bases and J by 3 bases, with 9 bases between them.

The V call is TRBV18, the J call TRBJ1-4; D is uncertain. The CDR3 has 17 residues. The V and J ends lost 3 bases and 0 bases respectively, with 14 bases between them. Germline-derived CDR1 and CDR2 are KGHSH and LQKENI. CDR3 DNA sequence: TGTGCCAGCTCACCCTTCCGGGCGGGAGCAACTAATGAAAAACTGTTTTTT. This sequence encodes CASSPFRAGATNEKLFF.

The chain uses TRBV13 and TRBJ2-5, with TRBD2 matching 8 bases. The CDR3 consists of 19 residues. Per the germline V gene, CDR1 is PRHDT and CDR2 is FYEKMQ (reference sequence). The V gene end was trimmed by 4 bases and the J gene end by 2 bases; junction bases not matched to a gene: 18. CDR3 sequence reads: CASSSPSHPGASGQETQYF. Here the CDR3 DNA reads TGTGCCAGCAGCTCCCCCAGCCACCCCGGGGCTAGCGGGCAAGAGACCCAGTACTTC.

The V and J genes are TRBV6-1 and TRBJ2-1, with D hard to call. This CDR3 has 11 amino acids. Trimming left V 8 bases short and J 4 bases short, with 6 bases between. Looked up from germline, CDR1 is MNHNS and CDR2 is SASEGT. The CDR3: CASRRYNEQFF. Here the CDR3 DNA reads TGTGCCAGCCGGCGGTACAATGAGCAGTTCTTC.

The CDR3 protein is CASSLVLGQYFYEQYF. The CDR3 region has the DNA TGCGCCAGCAGCTTGGTCCTGGGACAGTACTTCTACGAGCAGTACTTC. The chain has TRBV5-1 and TRBJ2-7, with TRBD1 identical over 7 bases. This CDR3 has 16 amino acids. V trimming: 0 bases; J trimming: 3 bases; junction bases outside the gene matches: 9. Germline V gene data show CDR1 as SGHRS and CDR2 as YFSETQ.

A remark on this clone: In the same sample, other DNA sequences code for this CDR3. This sequence joins TRBV19 and TRBJ2-7; a weak D match, TRBD1 (5 bases). Trimming shortened V by 6 bases and J by 2 bases, and 11 bases separated the two germline ends. This CDR3 has 13 residues. Germline CDR1 and CDR2: LNHDA and SQIVND (reference sequence). CDR3 DNA: TGTGCCAGTAGCCCAGCAGGGCCCTACGAGCAGTACTTC. It is translated as CASSPAGPYEQYF. The full variable domain, rest sourced from reference TRBV19 and TRBJ2-7, is DGGITQSPKYLFRKEGQNVTLSCEQNLNHDAMYWYRQDPGQGLRLIYYSQIVNDFQKGDIAEGYSVSREKKESFPLTVTSAQKNPTAFYLCASSPAGPYEQYFGPGTRLTVT.

In DNA, the CDR3 is TGCGCCAGCAGCCAAGGGACAGATCGGGTGCAGTACTTC. Encoded protein: CASSQGTDRVQYF. This chain uses TRBV4-1 with TRBJ2-7, with a tentative D call TRBD1 (6 bases). V dropped 1 base and J dropped 9 bases, with 13 bases sitting between them. The CDR3 is 13 amino acids. The V gene's germline CDR1 is MGHRA and CDR2 YSYEKL.

The CDR3 protein is CASRPGTAAADTQYF. DNA of the CDR3: TGCGCCAGCAGACCCGGGACTGCAGCGGCGGATACGCAGTATTTT. This rearrangement joins TRBV10-1 to TRBJ2-3; the D gene is possibly TRBD2 (6 bases). This CDR3 has 15 residues. Trimming cost V 6 bases and J 6 bases, with 19 bases left between them. The germline gives CDR1 WNHNN, CDR2 SYGVQD (reference sequence).

The chain has TRBV28 and TRBJ2-2, with D perhaps TRBD1 (5 bases). This CDR3 has 14 amino acids. Trimming took off 4 bases at V and 3 bases at J, with 9 bases between the two ends. Looked up from germline, CDR1 is MDHEN and CDR2 is SYDVKM. The CDR3 is CASSSDSYTGELFF. CDR3 sequence (DNA): TGTGCCAGCAGTTCCGACAGCTACACCGGGGAGCTGTTTTTT. Full variable domain (remainder filled in from reference TRBV28 and TRBJ2-2): DVKVTQSSRYLVKRTGEKVFLECVQDMDHENMFWYRQDPGLGLRLIYFSYDVKMKEKGDIPEGYSVSREKKERFSLILESASTNQTSMYLCASSSDSYTGELFFGEGSRLTVL.

The chain recombines TRBV27 with TRBJ1-1; 9 bases align to TRBD1. Germline V lookup: CDR1 MNHEY, CDR2 SMNVEV (reference sequence). Unmatched junction bases numbered 12, after V lost 5 bases and J lost 11 bases. The CDR3 has 14 residues. Here the CDR3 reads CASSSAGTGPSAFF. CDR3 bases: TGTGCCAGCAGTAGCGCCGGGACAGGGCCGTCGGCTTTCTTT.

J is TRBJ2-1 and V is TRBV4-1; D possibly corresponds to TRBD2 (6 bases). CDR1 and CDR2 (germline): MGHRA, YSYEKL. The CDR3 consists of 15 residues. The V end was cut by 4 bases, the J end by 2 bases, with 12 bases between. CDR3 sequence: CASSRSGSPYNEQFF. The DNA of the CDR3 is TGCGCCAGCAGCCGTAGCGGAAGCCCCTACAATGAGCAGTTCTTC.

This clone was counted between two and nine times. The V and J genes are TRBV5-1 and TRBJ2-5; 10 bases align to TRBD1. Germline CDR1 reads SGHRS; CDR2 reads YFSETQ. The V segment lost 0 bases and the J segment 2 bases; nucleotides outside the gene matches: 4. The CDR3 spans 16 residues. CDR3 in amino acids: CASSLGQGAKQETQYF. DNA of the CDR3: TGCGCCAGCAGCTTGGGACAGGGGGCAAAACAAGAGACCCAGTACTTC.

A single count supports this clone. Here the CDR3 DNA reads TGTGCCAGCAACGGGAACACTGAAGCTTTCTTT. It encodes CASNGNTEAFF. The chain uses TRBV6-1 and TRBJ1-1; D unclear. Germline-derived CDR1 and CDR2 are MNHNS and SASEGT. Between the trimmed V and J ends, which lost 7 bases and 1 base, there was a span of 4 bases. The CDR3 contains 11 residues.

The chain links TRBV19 to TRBJ1-5; 7 positions match TRBD1. There are 13 residues in the CDR3. The junction had 5 bases not matched to a gene; V was cut back by 8 bases and J by 4 bases. Germline CDR1 reads LNHDA; CDR2 reads SQIVND (reference sequence). CDR3 bases: TGTGCCAGTGGGGACAGCCGAAATCAGCCCCAGCATTTT. Translating gives CASGDSRNQPQHF.

The genes are TRBV6-1 and TRBJ2-4; 8 positions agree with TRBD2. The CDR3 length is 16 residues. V lost 0 bases to trimming and J lost 6 bases; unmatched junction nucleotides: 7. Germline V gives CDR1 MNHNS, CDR2 SASEGT. CDR3 coding DNA: TGTGCCAGCAGTGAAGCCCTCGGGACTAGGGGAAACATTCAGTACTTC. Residues: CASSEALGTRGNIQYF.

The chain carries TRBV29-1 and TRBJ2-3; 7 bases are shared with TRBD2. V was pared by 4 bases and J by 6 bases, with 4 bases of the junction left unmatched. Germline CDR1 reads SQVTM; CDR2 reads ANQGSEA. The CDR3 spans 12 residues. The CDR3 reads CSVGLAGDTQYF. In nucleotides, the CDR3 is TGCAGCGTTGGACTAGCCGGCGATACGCAGTATTTT.

This chain links TRBV18 with TRBJ2-1; 8 bases are a match to TRBD2. Germline V gene sequence: CDR1 KGHSH, CDR2 LQKENI. Trimming took 1 base from V and 0 from J; bases not matched to a gene: 8. The CDR3 has 18 residues. CDR3 in amino acids: CASSPLTKRGNSYNEQFF. CDR3 coding DNA: TGTGCCAGCTCACCACTCACTAAGCGGGGGAACTCCTACAATGAGCAGTTCTTC.

This clone showed up just a few times. This chain uses TRBV4-1 with TRBJ2-3, with TRBD1 matching 7 bases. The J segment lost 2 bases and the V segment lost 4 bases, leaving 3 bases of the junction unmatched. The CDR3 totals 14 residues. Germline V CDR1 and CDR2: MGHRA, YSYEKL. CDR3 protein: CASSRQGDTDTQYF. Here the CDR3 DNA reads TGCGCCAGCAGCCGACAGGGTGACACAGATACGCAGTATTTT.

V usage is TRBV5-4 and J usage is TRBJ1-2; D unresolved. This CDR3 is built from 12 residues. Germline V gene sequence: CDR1 SGHNT, CDR2 YYREEE (reference sequence). The germline V and J ends were trimmed by 0 bases and 12 bases, with 12 bases remaining between them. CDR3 nucleotides: TGTGCCAGCAGCTTGGCGTCAGATTTGGACACCTTC. Its protein product is CASSLASDLDTF.

This chain links TRBV7-6 with TRBJ1-5, with a tentative D call TRBD1 (6 bases). Trimming stripped 2 bases from V and 4 bases from J, with 15 bases between. CDR1 SGHVS and CDR2 FNYEAQ come from the germline V gene. CDR3 length equals 16 residues. The CDR3 nucleotides read TGTGCCAGCAGCTTATCAGCGCAGGGGATAAATCAGCCCCAGCATTTT. This gives the protein CASSLSAQGINQPQHF.

This chain uses TRBV6-1 with TRBJ2-1; D ambiguous. This CDR3 is 10 amino acids long. Per germline, CDR1 MNHNS and CDR2 SASEGT. Trimming removed 2 bases from V and 12 bases from J, with 5 bases in between. CDR3 bases: TGTGCCAGCAGTGAACTCAGGCAGTTCTTC. Protein product: CASSELRQFF.

The chain combines TRBV6-6 with TRBJ2-1; no firm D call. Germline V CDR1 and CDR2: MNHNY, SVGAGI (reference sequence). Trimming shortened V by 0 bases and J by 7 bases, and 16 bases separated the two germline ends. The CDR3 loop spans 16 amino acids. CDR3 sequence (DNA): TGTGCCAGCAGTTACTCTACTCCCGTTCTTCGGAATGAGCAGTTCTTC. Translation gives CASSYSTPVLRNEQFF.

V and J are TRBV7-6 and TRBJ1-4; a weak D match, TRBD1 (5 bases). V dropped 1 base and J dropped 2 bases, with 14 bases sitting between them. CDR1 and CDR2 (germline): SGHVS, FNYEAQ. This CDR3 has 17 residues. The CDR3 DNA reads as TGTGCCAGCAGCTTAGTGGGGGGGGTCGGCACTAATGAAAAACTGTTTTTT. The encoded protein is CASSLVGGVGTNEKLFF.

V gene TRBV10-1 combines with J gene TRBJ2-6; 12 nucleotides agree with TRBD2. From germline, CDR1 is WNHNN and CDR2 SYGVQD (reference sequence). This CDR3 has 19 residues. Trimming removed 1 base from V and 0 bases from J; junction bases left unmatched: 4. CDR3 protein: CASSEFRLAGDSGANVLTF. The CDR3, as DNA: TGCGCCAGCAGTGAGTTTCGACTAGCGGGGGACTCTGGGGCCAACGTCCTGACTTTC.